This is a list of T cell receptor beta chains from one sample in a study of OX40 agonist ivuxolimab in advanced cancers. The protocol was immunoSEQ multiplex PCR, while the TCRdb copy is restricted to in-frame clones and leaves out a portion. The data hold 65,000 to 70,000 clones, with 77% observed a single time. The source was CD4+ or CD8+ T cells sorted from blood, collected in a trial of the OX40 agonist ivuxolimab. These receptors all come from an adult with an advanced solid tumor such as melanoma, head and neck, liver or kidney cancer. CDR3s include the opening cysteine and the closing phenylalanine or tryptophan. Each record gives: clone size, D gene, V gene, J gene, CDR3 protein, CDR3 DNA. A D gene is named only where the DNA matches it firmly. Clone size appears in some rows only: once, few, many, or a class for an expanded clone.

size: NA; D: NA; V: TRBV2; J: TRBJ1-5; CDR3: CASSLAFSNQPQHF; DNA: TGTGCCAGCAGCCTCGCTTTTAGCAATCAGCCCCAGCATTTT
size: NA; D: NA; V: TRBV28; J: TRBJ1-5; CDR3: CASSGGHSNQPQHF; DNA: TGTGCCAGCAGCGGGGGGCATAGCAATCAGCCCCAGCATTTT
size: NA; D: NA; V: TRBV13; J: TRBJ2-1; CDR3: CASSSGLPYNEQFF; DNA: TGTGCCAGCAGCTCGGGACTGCCCTACAATGAGCAGTTCTTC
size: once; D: NA; V: TRBV5-8; J: TRBJ2-3; CDR3: CASRLRGGSTDTQYF; DNA: TGTGCCAGCAGACTAAGGGGAGGTAGCACAGATACGCAGTATTTT
size: NA; D: TRBD2; V: TRBV27; J: TRBJ2-7; CDR3: CASSPGLAGKNVYEQYF; DNA: TGTGCCAGCAGTCCGGGACTAGCGGGGAAAAATGTCTACGAGCAGTACTTC
size: NA; D: TRBD1; V: TRBV19; J: TRBJ2-7; CDR3: CASSQPGTGGGYEQYF; DNA: TGTGCCAGTAGCCAGCCAGGCACAGGGGGAGGATACGAGCAGTACTTC
size: NA; D: NA; V: TRBV7-3; J: TRBJ2-2; CDR3: CASSLNGGSTGELFF; DNA: TGTGCCAGCAGCTTAAATGGTGGGAGCACCGGGGAGCTGTTTTTT
size: NA; D: NA; V: TRBV6-1; J: TRBJ2-7; CDR3: CASSELSGGDEQYF; DNA: TGTGCCAGCAGTGAATTGTCGGGCGGTGACGAGCAGTACTTC
size: NA; D: TRBD2; V: TRBV7-6; J: TRBJ2-5; CDR3: CASSLARGGGLQETQYF; DNA: TGTGCCAGCAGCTTAGCGCGGGGGGGAGGGCTCCAAGAGACCCAGTACTTC
size: NA; D: TRBD1; V: TRBV10-3; J: TRBJ1-4; CDR3: CAISESDRPSGKLFF; DNA: TGTGCCATCAGTGAGTCGGACAGGCCAAGTGGAAAACTGTTTTTT
size: NA; D: TRBD1; V: TRBV2; J: TRBJ2-3; CDR3: CASSPYLQGDTQYF; DNA: TGTGCCAGCAGTCCCTACCTACAGGGGGATACGCAGTATTTT
size: NA; D: NA; V: TRBV21-1; J: TRBJ1-1; CDR3: CASSTKFDTEAFF; DNA: TGTGCCAGCAGCACAAAGTTTGACACTGAAGCTTTCTTT
size: NA; D: NA; V: TRBV28; J: TRBJ1-5; CDR3: CASSWGNQPQHF; DNA: TGTGCCAGCAGTTGGGGCAATCAGCCCCAGCATTTT
size: few; D: TRBD2; V: TRBV27; J: TRBJ2-1; CDR3: CASTYLGLAASYNEQFF; DNA: TGTGCCAGCACCTATCTAGGACTAGCGGCTTCCTACAATGAGCAGTTCTTC
size: NA; D: TRBD2; V: TRBV4-1; J: TRBJ2-1; CDR3: CASSQDTDSGVYNEQFF; DNA: TGCGCCAGCAGCCAAGATACGGATAGCGGGGTCTACAATGAGCAGTTCTTC
size: NA; D: NA; V: TRBV28; J: TRBJ1-2; CDR3: CASSPSRKGNRNLYGYTF; DNA: TGTGCCAGCAGTCCAAGCCGAAAAGGGAACAGAAACCTTTATGGCTACACCTTC
size: NA; D: NA; V: TRBV11-3; J: TRBJ1-1; CDR3: CASSRVGALSFF; DNA: TGTGCCAGCAGCCGCGTTGGGGCTTTGTCGTTCTTT
size: NA; D: NA; V: TRBV14; J: TRBJ1-4; CDR3: CASSQDFGGGSEKLFF; DNA: TGTGCCAGCAGCCAAGATTTCGGGGGCGGGAGTGAAAAACTGTTTTTT
size: NA; D: NA; V: TRBV19; J: TRBJ1-1; CDR3: CASSILGNTEAFF; DNA: TGTGCCAGTAGTATTTTGGGGAACACTGAAGCTTTCTTT
size: NA; D: NA; V: TRBV7-6; J: TRBJ2-5; CDR3: CASSLAIVETQYF; DNA: TGTGCCAGCAGCTTAGCGATCGTGGAGACCCAGTACTTC
size: NA; D: NA; V: TRBV19; J: TRBJ2-3; CDR3: CASSPLLEADTQYF; DNA: TGTGCCAGTAGTCCCCTCCTCGAAGCCGATACGCAGTATTTT
size: NA; D: NA; V: TRBV10-3; J: TRBJ1-4; CDR3: CAISGGTGDEKLFF; DNA: TGTGCCATCAGTGGAGGGACGGGAGATGAAAAACTGTTTTTT
size: NA; D: NA; V: TRBV5-1; J: TRBJ2-6; CDR3: CASSLASGEISGANVLTF; DNA: TGCGCCAGCAGCTTGGCGTCAGGGGAGATCTCTGGGGCCAACGTCCTGACTTTC
size: few; D: NA; V: TRBV6-6; J: TRBJ2-4; CDR3: CASTPIVEIAKNIQYF; DNA: TGTGCCAGCACCCCCATCGTGGAGATAGCCAAAAACATTCAGTACTTC
size: NA; D: TRBD2; V: TRBV15; J: TRBJ2-3; CDR3: CATSRDASGATDTQYF; DNA: TGTGCCACCAGCAGAGACGCTAGCGGGGCCACAGATACGCAGTATTTT
size: NA; D: NA; V: TRBV2; J: TRBJ1-3; CDR3: CASRVGTPSSGNTIYF; DNA: TGTGCCAGCAGGGTCGGGACACCGAGCTCTGGAAACACCATATATTTT
size: NA; D: TRBD1; V: TRBV19; J: TRBJ2-1; CDR3: CASTPWGQNSYNEQFF; DNA: TGTGCCAGTACCCCCTGGGGACAGAACTCCTACAATGAGCAGTTCTTC
size: NA; D: NA; V: TRBV6-1; J: TRBJ2-7; CDR3: CASSRDGPYEQYF; DNA: TGTGCCAGCAGCCGGGACGGGCCCTACGAGCAGTACTTC
size: NA; D: TRBD1; V: TRBV28; J: TRBJ1-2; CDR3: CASSPLDREYYGYTF; DNA: TGTGCCAGCAGTCCCCTCGACAGGGAGTACTATGGCTACACCTTC
size: NA; D: NA; V: TRBV5-6; J: TRBJ2-3; CDR3: CASSLPAVVADTQYF; DNA: TGTGCCAGCAGCCTCCCTGCGGTGGTGGCAGATACGCAGTATTTT
size: NA; D: NA; V: TRBV5-6; J: TRBJ2-5; CDR3: CASSLAGGSETQYF; DNA: TGTGCCAGCAGCTTGGCTGGGGGGTCTGAGACCCAGTACTTC
size: NA; D: NA; V: TRBV7-2; J: TRBJ1-1; CDR3: CASREWKNTEAFF; DNA: TGTGCCAGCAGGGAGTGGAAGAACACTGAAGCTTTCTTT
size: NA; D: TRBD1; V: TRBV5-4; J: TRBJ2-7; CDR3: CASRVGTGYEQYF; DNA: TGTGCCAGCAGAGTCGGGACAGGGTACGAGCAGTACTTC
size: few; D: TRBD1; V: TRBV19; J: TRBJ1-1; CDR3: CASSIQGAQALNTEAFF; DNA: TGTGCCAGTAGTATCCAGGGGGCCCAAGCACTGAACACTGAAGCTTTCTTT
size: once; D: NA; V: TRBV29-1; J: TRBJ2-1; CDR3: CSVQQAGNEQFF; DNA: TGCAGCGTTCAGCAAGCAGGCAATGAGCAGTTCTTC
size: NA; D: NA; V: TRBV6-6; J: TRBJ2-3; CDR3: CASSPRDLEETDTQYF; DNA: TGTGCCAGCAGCCCCCGGGACCTCGAGGAGACAGATACGCAGTATTTT
size: NA; D: NA; V: TRBV28; J: TRBJ1-2; CDR3: CASSQGYGYTF; DNA: TGTGCCAGCAGTCAGGGTTATGGCTACACCTTC
size: NA; D: TRBD2; V: TRBV5-1; J: TRBJ2-1; CDR3: CASSYGTMYNEQFF; DNA: TGCGCCAGCAGCTACGGGACTATGTACAATGAGCAGTTCTTC
size: few; D: NA; V: TRBV5-1; J: TRBJ2-7; CDR3: CASSLRLRGGPSYEQYF; DNA: TGCGCCAGCAGCTTGAGGCTCAGGGGAGGGCCTTCCTACGAGCAGTACTTC
size: NA; D: NA; V: TRBV29-1; J: TRBJ1-2; CDR3: CSVKGTPGYTF; DNA: TGCAGCGTTAAGGGCACGCCTGGCTACACCTTC
size: few; D: NA; V: TRBV5-1; J: TRBJ1-2; CDR3: CASSLMQGTYGYTF; DNA: TGCGCCAGCAGCTTGATGCAGGGCACCTATGGCTACACCTTC
size: NA; D: TRBD1; V: TRBV5-1; J: TRBJ1-2; CDR3: CASSLMDRTSSRGYTF; DNA: TGCGCCAGCAGCTTGATGGACAGGACTTCGAGTCGTGGCTACACCTTC
size: NA; D: TRBD1; V: TRBV9; J: TRBJ2-2; CDR3: CASSFRQGILRGGELFF; DNA: TGTGCCAGCAGCTTCAGACAGGGAATTTTACGTGGGGGGGAGCTGTTTTTT
size: few; D: NA; V: TRBV5-1; J: TRBJ2-7; CDR3: CASSSDGQVFYEQYF; DNA: TGCGCCAGCAGCTCGGATGGGCAGGTCTTCTACGAGCAGTACTTC
size: NA; D: NA; V: TRBV7-2; J: TRBJ1-1; CDR3: CASSSNRVEAFF; DNA: TGTGCCAGCAGCTCCAACAGGGTTGAAGCTTTCTTT
size: NA; D: NA; V: TRBV15; J: TRBJ2-4; CDR3: CATSRGGIYIQYF; DNA: TGTGCCACCAGCAGAGGGGGCATTTACATTCAGTACTTC
size: NA; D: NA; V: TRBV18; J: TRBJ2-7; CDR3: CASSPQEGGEQYF; DNA: TGTGCCAGCTCACCCCAGGAGGGAGGCGAGCAGTACTTC
size: once; D: TRBD2; V: TRBV5-1; J: TRBJ2-2; CDR3: CASSLLAGANTGELFF; DNA: TGCGCCAGCAGCTTGCTAGCGGGAGCGAACACCGGGGAGCTGTTTTTT
size: NA; D: TRBD2; V: TRBV7-3; J: TRBJ2-7; CDR3: CASSLSGGAYEQYF; DNA: TGTGCCAGCAGCTTAAGCGGGGGGGCTTACGAGCAGTACTTC
size: once; D: NA; V: TRBV15; J: TRBJ2-7; CDR3: CATSREYGYEQYF; DNA: TGTGCCACCAGCAGAGAGTACGGATACGAGCAGTACTTC
size: few; D: NA; V: TRBV6-1; J: TRBJ2-7; CDR3: CAIGTTYEQYF; DNA: TGTGCTATAGGCACTACCTACGAGCAGTACTTC
size: NA; D: TRBD2; V: TRBV28; J: TRBJ2-2; CDR3: CASNLAGGPFGELFF; DNA: TGTGCCAGCAATCTGGCGGGAGGGCCTTTCGGGGAGCTGTTTTTT
size: NA; D: TRBD2; V: TRBV19; J: TRBJ2-7; CDR3: CASSMWRTSPNEQYF; DNA: TGTGCCAGTAGTATGTGGCGGACTAGCCCAAACGAGCAGTACTTC